The T cell receptor (beta chain) under discussion was sequenced for a study of T cells in Graves' hyperthyroidism and ophthalmopathy. In making diagnoses, clinical symptoms, serum thyroxine and TRAb, thyroid ultrasound and orbital computed tomography were all used. This clonotype was detected a few times. Its antigen is as yet unknown. What was amplified from RNA transcripts were TCR beta CDR3 regions. The HTBI primer set served for first-round RT-PCR of the TCR CDR3. In TCRdb, the multiplex PCR reads were re-called with MiXCR into one record per CDR3 protein. This table has around 800,000 distinct CDR3 sequences, approximately 40% appearing once. General study points: Blood held most thyroid clonotypes expanded above 0.001 frequency.

Per the germline V gene, CDR1 is LGHNA and CDR2 is YSLEER. The ends were cut back, 0 bases at V and 2 bases at J, with 10 bases in the middle. There are 15 residues in the CDR3. The source of this sequence is a young man with Graves' hyperthyroidism. This chain uses TRBV4-3 with TRBJ2-5; D is uncertain. The sequenced sample consisted of blood. The CDR3 loop reads CASSQDVAVQETQYF. The CDR3 nucleotides read TGCGCCAGCAGCCAAGATGTAGCAGTACAAGAGACCCAGTACTTC.